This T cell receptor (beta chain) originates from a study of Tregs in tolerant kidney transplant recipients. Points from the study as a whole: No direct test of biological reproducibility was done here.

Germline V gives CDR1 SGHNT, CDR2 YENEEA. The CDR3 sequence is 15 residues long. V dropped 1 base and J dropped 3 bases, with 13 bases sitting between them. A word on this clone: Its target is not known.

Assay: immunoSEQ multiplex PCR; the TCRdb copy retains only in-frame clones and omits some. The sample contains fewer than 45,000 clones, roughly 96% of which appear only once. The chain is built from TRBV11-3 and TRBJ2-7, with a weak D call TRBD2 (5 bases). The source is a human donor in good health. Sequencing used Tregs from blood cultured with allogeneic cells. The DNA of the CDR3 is TGTGCCAGCAGCTTAGGCGCTAGCAGAGACTACGAGCAGTACTTC. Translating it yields CASSLGASRDYEQYF.